The present T cell receptor (beta chain) was sequenced within a study of CD8 T cells in Susac syndrome. The RNA input was 0.5 to 1 ug, and it was reverse transcribed with random hexamers. TCRdb reanalysed the immunoSEQ multiplex PCR reads using MiXCR and keeps one entry per CDR3 protein. This sample has 150,000 to 200,000 distinct CDR3 sequences, with about 95% found just once. Only one count was recorded for this clonotype. This CDR3 is built from 15 residues. V gave up 4 bases and J gave up 0 bases; unmatched junction bases: 8. Germline CDR1 is GTSNPN and CDR2 is SVGIG (reference sequence). The sequencing sample was made of CD8+ T cells from PBMCs. This TCR derives from a human donor with multiple sclerosis. V is TRBV30 and J is TRBJ2-7; 8 positions match TRBD1. In nucleotides, the CDR3 is TGTGCCTGGACCCCCCCCGACAGGGGCTCCTACGAGCAGTACTTC. It encodes CAWTPPDRGSYEQYF. The full variable domain, in which reference TRBV30 and TRBJ2-7 provide the parts outside the CDR3, is SQTIHQWPATLVQPVGSPLSLECTVEGTSNPNLYWYRQAAGRGLQLLFYSVGIGQISSEVPQNLSASRPQDRQFILSSKKLLLSDSGFYLCAWTPPDRGSYEQYFGPGTRLTVT.